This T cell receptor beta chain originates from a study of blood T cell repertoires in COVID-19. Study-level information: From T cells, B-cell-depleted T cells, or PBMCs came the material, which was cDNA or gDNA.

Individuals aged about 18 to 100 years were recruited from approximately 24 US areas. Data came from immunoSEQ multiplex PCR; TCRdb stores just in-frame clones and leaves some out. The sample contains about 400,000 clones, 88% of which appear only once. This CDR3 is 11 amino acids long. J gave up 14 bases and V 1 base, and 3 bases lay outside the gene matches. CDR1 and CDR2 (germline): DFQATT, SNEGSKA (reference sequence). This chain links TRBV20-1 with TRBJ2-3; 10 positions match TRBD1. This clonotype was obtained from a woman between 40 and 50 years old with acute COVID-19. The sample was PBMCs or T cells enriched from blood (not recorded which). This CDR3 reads CSARGRDRGYF. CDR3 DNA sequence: TGCAGTGCTAGAGGTCGGGACAGGGGGTATTTT.